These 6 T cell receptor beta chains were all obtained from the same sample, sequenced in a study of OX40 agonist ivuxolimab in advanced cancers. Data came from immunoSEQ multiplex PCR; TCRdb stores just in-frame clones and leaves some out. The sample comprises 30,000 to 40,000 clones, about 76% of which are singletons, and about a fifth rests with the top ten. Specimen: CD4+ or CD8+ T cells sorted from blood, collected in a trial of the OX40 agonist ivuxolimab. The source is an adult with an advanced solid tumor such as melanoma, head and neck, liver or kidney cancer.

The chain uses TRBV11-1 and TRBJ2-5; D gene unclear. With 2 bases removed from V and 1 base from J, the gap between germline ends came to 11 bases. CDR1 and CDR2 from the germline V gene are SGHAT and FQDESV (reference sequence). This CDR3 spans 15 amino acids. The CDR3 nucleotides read TGTGCCAGCAGCTTAAATAGCCAACCCCAAGAGACCCAGTACTTC. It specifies CASSLNSQPQETQYF.

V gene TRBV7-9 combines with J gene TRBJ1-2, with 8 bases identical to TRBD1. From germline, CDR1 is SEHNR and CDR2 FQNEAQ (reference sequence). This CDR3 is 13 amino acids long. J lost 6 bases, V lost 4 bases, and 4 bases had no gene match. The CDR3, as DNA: TGTGCCAGCAGCTCCCAGGGGGCGGATGGCTACACCTTC. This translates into CASSSQGADGYTF.

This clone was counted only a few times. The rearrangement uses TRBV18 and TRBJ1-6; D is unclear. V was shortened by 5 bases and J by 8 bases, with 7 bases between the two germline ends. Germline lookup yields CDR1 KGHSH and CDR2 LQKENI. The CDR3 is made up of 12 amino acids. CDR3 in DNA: TGTGCCAGCTCAACCTCATATTCACCCCTCCACTTT. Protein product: CASSTSYSPLHF.

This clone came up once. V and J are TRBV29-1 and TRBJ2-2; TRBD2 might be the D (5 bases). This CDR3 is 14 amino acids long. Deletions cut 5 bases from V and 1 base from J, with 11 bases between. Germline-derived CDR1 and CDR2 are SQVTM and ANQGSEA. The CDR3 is CSVLGARNTGELFF. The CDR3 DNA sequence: TGCAGCGTTCTGGGAGCCAGGAACACCGGGGAGCTGTTTTTT.

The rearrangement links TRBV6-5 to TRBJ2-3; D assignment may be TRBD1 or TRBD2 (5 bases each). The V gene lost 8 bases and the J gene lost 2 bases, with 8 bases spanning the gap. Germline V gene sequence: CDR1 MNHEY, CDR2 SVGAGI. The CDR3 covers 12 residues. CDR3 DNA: TGTGCCAGCGGGGGATTCACAGATACGCAGTATTTT. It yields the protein CASGGFTDTQYF.

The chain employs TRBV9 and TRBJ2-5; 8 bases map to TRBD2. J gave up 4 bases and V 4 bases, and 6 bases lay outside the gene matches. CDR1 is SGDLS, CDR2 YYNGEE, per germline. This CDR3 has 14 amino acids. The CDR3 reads CASSIGGARETQYF. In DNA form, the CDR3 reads TGTGCCAGCAGCATCGGGGGGGCTAGAGAGACCCAGTACTTC.